These 28 T cell receptor beta chains were all obtained from the same sample, sequenced in a study of blood T cell repertoires in COVID-19. Method: immunoSEQ multiplex PCR; TCRdb's copy keeps in-frame clones and lacks some. The top ten hold about 6.6% of the sample, which has under 200,000 clones, roughly 90% seen once. The sample comprised PBMCs or T cells enriched from blood (not recorded which). These receptors all stem from a woman in her fifties or sixties who had recovered from COVID-19.

This chain connects TRBV29-1 to TRBJ2-1, with 8 nucleotides matching TRBD2. CDR1 SQVTM and CDR2 ANQGSEA come from the germline V gene. The ends lost 6 bases at V and 9 bases at J; junction bases unmatched: 4. The CDR3 is made up of 11 amino acids. The CDR3 DNA sequence: TGCAGCGTAGGGGCGGGGGGTGAGCAGTTCTTC. This sequence encodes CSVGAGGEQFF.

V and J are TRBV11-3 and TRBJ2-7; the D gene is possibly TRBD1 (6 bases). Trimming took off 1 base at V and 1 base at J, with 8 bases between the two ends. The length of the CDR3 is 14 residues. CDR1 SGHNT and CDR2 YENEEA come from the germline V gene. This CDR3 reads CASSLGRGSYEQYF. The CDR3, as DNA: TGTGCCAGCAGCTTAGGCAGGGGATCCTACGAGCAGTACTTC.

The chain is built from TRBV6-5 and TRBJ2-1; the D is unclear. The CDR3 totals 15 residues. Per germline, CDR1 MNHEY and CDR2 SVGAGI. Trimming took off 10 bases at V and 0 bases at J, with 16 bases between the two ends. The CDR3 DNA sequence: TGTGCCACAAGATGGCGGCGAAGCTCCTACAATGAGCAGTTCTTC. It is translated as CATRWRRSSYNEQFF.

This chain uses TRBV18 with TRBJ1-6; D ambiguous. Germline lookup yields CDR1 KGHSH and CDR2 LQKENI. The CDR3 contains 17 residues. With 3 bases removed from V and 1 base from J, the gap between germline ends came to 13 bases. CDR3 in DNA: TGTGCCAGCTCACCCGAGGCCGGAATGTCCTATAATTCACCCCTCCACTTT. Its protein is CASSPEAGMSYNSPLHF.

The DNA of the CDR3 is TGCGCCAGCAGCCAGGACCGACAGGGTAACCAGCCCCAGCATTTT. Residues: CASSQDRQGNQPQHF. The chain uses TRBV4-3 and TRBJ1-5; 7 nucleotides align to TRBD1. The CDR3 extends over 15 amino acids. V gave up 3 bases and J gave up 7 bases; unmatched junction bases: 9. Germline CDR1 reads LGHNA; CDR2 reads YSLEER.

This clone was recorded only once. The J gene is TRBJ2-7, the V gene TRBV27, with 10 bases lining up with TRBD1. Germline CDR1 and CDR2: MNHEY and SMNVEV (reference sequence). There are 17 residues in the CDR3. Trimming took 3 bases from V and 3 from J; bases not matched to a gene: 11. The CDR3: CASSLITPGQGYYEQYF. The CDR3, as DNA: TGTGCCAGCAGTTTGATTACCCCGGGACAGGGGTACTACGAGCAGTACTTC.

The chain couples TRBV9 to TRBJ1-2, with D unclear. This CDR3 has 14 residues. CDR1 is SGDLS, CDR2 YYNGEE, per germline. The ends were cut back, 0 bases at V and 2 bases at J, with 8 bases in the middle. The CDR3 here is CASSVGAVNYGYTF. CDR3 nucleotides: TGTGCCAGCAGCGTAGGTGCAGTCAACTATGGCTACACCTTC.

The CDR3, as DNA: TGTGCCAGCGGAGAAGAGCGGGGGCGCACAGATACGCAGTATTTT. The encoded protein is CASGEERGRTDTQYF. J is TRBJ2-3 and V is TRBV2, with 8 nucleotides matching TRBD2. Germline V gene sequence: CDR1 SNHLY, CDR2 FYNNEI. This CDR3 is 15 amino acids long. V dropped 8 bases and J dropped 1; count of bases not matched to a gene: 8.

The chain joins TRBV15 to TRBJ1-4, with a possible D match to TRBD1 (6 bases). CDR1 and CDR2 (germline): LNHNV, YYDKDF (reference sequence). V shed 6 bases and J shed 6 bases, with 17 bases lying between them. The CDR3 has 15 amino acids. As DNA, the CDR3 is TGTGCCACCAGGGGGTGGGGGACACTTGATGAAAAACTGTTTTTT. Amino acids: CATRGWGTLDEKLFF.

CDR3 region: CASSWGGGSTEAFF. CDR3 bases: TGTGCCAGTAGTTGGGGGGGTGGAAGCACTGAAGCTTTCTTT. The chain uses TRBV19 and TRBJ1-1, with TRBD1 as a possible D gene (5 bases). The CDR3 has 14 amino acids. Trimming removed 5 bases at V and 4 bases at J, with 14 bases between. CDR1 and CDR2 from the germline V gene are LNHDA and SQIVND (reference sequence).

V usage is TRBV4-2 and J usage is TRBJ1-2, with D tentatively TRBD1 (5 bases). Trimming removed 1 base from V and 5 bases from J, with 17 bases in between. Germline V gene data show CDR1 as LGHNA and CDR2 as YNFKEQ. CDR3 length equals 16 residues. The CDR3 DNA is TGTGCCAGCAGCCAAGGTTCTCCAGGGTCAGGATATGGCTACACCTTC. Protein product: CASSQGSPGSGYGYTF.

J is TRBJ2-2 and V is TRBV5-6, with TRBD1 identical over 10 bases. The V gene end was trimmed by 4 bases and the J gene end by 3 bases; junction bases not matched to a gene: 9. This CDR3 is 17 amino acids long. Germline V gene sequence: CDR1 SGHDT, CDR2 YYEEEE. The CDR3 DNA is TGTGCCAGCAGCCTGAGGCCGGGACAGGGGTACACCGGGGAGCTGTTTTTT. Residues: CASSLRPGQGYTGELFF.

The chain couples TRBV7-9 to TRBJ2-2, with unresolved D. Between the trimmed V and J ends, which lost 4 bases and 7 bases, there was a span of 10 bases. Germline V lookup: CDR1 SEHNR, CDR2 FQNEAQ (reference sequence). The CDR3 is made up of 13 amino acids. CDR3 residues: CASSSSHGGELFF. DNA for the CDR3: TGTGCCAGCAGCTCGTCCCACGGCGGGGAGCTGTTTTTT.

The CDR3 nucleotides are TGTGCCAGCAGTTACTCTGGCGGGAACGCCTACGAGCAGTACTTC. Protein: CASSYSGGNAYEQYF. The J gene is TRBJ2-7, the V gene TRBV6-2 or TRBV6-3, with D perhaps matching TRBD2 (6 bases). The CDR3 sequence is 15 residues long. CDR1 is MNHEY, CDR2 SVGEGT, per germline. V was pared by 0 bases and J by 2 bases, with 11 bases between.

The V call is TRBV18, the J call TRBJ2-3, with TRBD2 as a possible D gene (6 bases). Per the germline V gene, CDR1 is KGHSH and CDR2 is LQKENI. The CDR3 contains 16 residues. Trimming took 3 bases from V and 8 from J, leaving 21 bases between them. The CDR3 here is CASSPRVMEGSGTQYF. CDR3 in DNA: TGTGCCAGCTCACCGAGGGTCATGGAGGGTAGTGGTACGCAGTATTTT.

V is TRBV7-2 and J is TRBJ2-3; TRBD2 matches 7 bases. V trimming: 0 bases; J trimming: 6 bases; junction bases outside the gene matches: 3. From germline, CDR1 is SGHTA and CDR2 FQGNSA. The CDR3 extends over 14 amino acids. CDR3 in amino acids: CASSLAGGRDTQYF. Written as DNA, the CDR3 is TGTGCCAGCAGCTTAGCGGGGGGGAGGGATACGCAGTATTTT.

This clone was counted once. The chain is built from TRBV27 and TRBJ2-2; D unclear. The CDR3 extends over 12 amino acids. The V gene's germline CDR1 is MNHEY and CDR2 SMNVEV (reference sequence). Trimming left V 7 bases short and J 0 bases short, with 3 bases between. The CDR3 DNA reads TGTGCCAGCACGTCGAACACCGGGGAGCTGTTTTTT. This codes for CASTSNTGELFF.

The chain combines TRBV29-1 with TRBJ1-4, with 7 positions matching TRBD1. After removal of 6 bases from V and 7 bases from J, the junction contained 8 bases not matched to a gene. The germline gives CDR1 SQVTM, CDR2 ANQGSEA. The CDR3 totals 13 residues. As DNA, the CDR3 is TGCAGCGTCACCGGGACAGTGGTTGAAAAACTGTTTTTT. Translation gives CSVTGTVVEKLFF. Full variable domain (remainder filled in from reference TRBV29-1 and TRBJ1-4): SAVISQKPSRDICQRGTSLTIQCQVDSQVTMMFWYRQQPGQSLTLIATANQGSEATYESGFVIDKFPISRPNLTFSTLTVSNMSPEDSSIYLCSVTGTVVEKLFFGSGTQLSVL.

The J gene is TRBJ1-1, the V gene TRBV12-3 or TRBV12-4; a weak D match, TRBD1 (5 bases). Trimming left V 8 bases short and J 0 bases short, with 10 bases between. CDR3 length equals 13 residues. DNA for the CDR3: TGTGCCAGCGAGTCGGACATGAACACTGAAGCTTTCTTT. Amino acid sequence: CASESDMNTEAFF.

The genes are TRBV11-2 and TRBJ1-4, with D possibly TRBD1 on 6 matching bases. The V end lost 0 bases, the J end lost 13 bases, and 24 bases lay between the germline ends. Germline V gene sequence: CDR1 SGHAT, CDR2 FQNNGV. CDR3 length: 17 residues. CDR3 nucleotide sequence: TGTGCCAGCAGCTTAGATCTGTCGGGGGGCTCCATGCCTACACTGTTTTTT. Its protein is CASSLDLSGGSMPTLFF. Looking up the rest from reference TRBV11-2 and TRBJ1-4 gives the full variable domain: EAGVAQSPRYKIIEKRQSVAFWCNPISGHATLYWYQQILGQGPKLLIQFQNNGVVDDSQLPKDRFSAERLKGVDSTLKIQPAKLEDSAVYLCASSLDLSGGSMPTLFFGSGTQLSVL.

For this clone: One end of the junction is discordant with germline, which a read error may explain. This chain joins TRBV20-1 and TRBJ2-3; 9 bases are shared with TRBD2. Germline V CDR1 and CDR2: DFQATT, SNEGSKA (reference sequence). The CDR3 is 11 residues long. CDR3 sequence: CAGGYTDTQYF. CDR3 bases: TGTGCGGGGGGGTACACAGATACGCAGTATTTT.

As regards this clone: This CDR3 is also generated by other DNA sequences in the sample. The J gene is TRBJ2-1, the V gene TRBV11-3, with TRBD2 as a possible D gene (6 bases). Germline V CDR1 and CDR2: SGHNT, YENEEA. The CDR3 contains 11 residues. V was cut by 4 bases and J by 8 bases, with 6 bases left in between. This CDR3 reads CASSSGDEQFF. The CDR3 nucleotides read TGTGCCAGCAGCTCGGGAGATGAGCAGTTCTTC.

This chain uses TRBV5-1 with TRBJ1-5; TRBD1 agrees at 8 bases. Germline CDR1 and CDR2: SGHRS and YFSETQ. The CDR3 extends over 15 amino acids. V shed 4 bases and J 4 bases; nucleotides not matched to a gene: 7. The DNA for the CDR3 is TGCGCCAGCAGCGCCGGACAGGGCTTAAATCAGCCCCAGCATTTT. Translation gives CASSAGQGLNQPQHF.

This clone turned up a few times. The chain has TRBV18 and TRBJ1-6, with D unresolved. V was cut by 0 bases and J by 1 base, with 7 bases left in between. This CDR3 comprises 16 residues. Germline values: CDR1 KGHSH, CDR2 LQKENI. CDR3 region: CASSPPGRSYNSPLHF. The CDR3, as DNA: TGTGCCAGCTCACCACCTGGGCGTTCCTATAATTCACCCCTCCACTTT.

This clone has just a few counts. In DNA, the CDR3 is TGTGCCAGCAGCTTAGACCCCCCGGCCAGCGGCTCCTACGAGCAGTACTTC. Translation gives CASSLDPPASGSYEQYF. The V gene is TRBV11-3, the J gene TRBJ2-7, with D possibly being TRBD2 (5 bases). The V end lost 0 bases, the J end lost 0 bases, and 15 bases lay between the germline ends. Germline CDR1 and CDR2: SGHNT and YENEEA. This CDR3 is built from 17 residues.

The V gene is TRBV5-4, the J gene TRBJ1-2; maybe TRBD1 (6 bases). The V gene's germline CDR1 is SGHNT and CDR2 YYREEE (reference sequence). V lost 4 bases to trimming and J lost 3 bases, with 22 bases between them. The length of the CDR3 is 17 residues. In DNA, the CDR3 is TGTGCCAGCAGCCCGCTACTCGACAGGCCCTCCGACTATGGCTACACCTTC. Its protein is CASSPLLDRPSDYGYTF.

J is TRBJ1-1 and V is TRBV4-2, with D possibly matching TRBD1 (5 bases). The CDR3 consists of 17 residues. The V gene lost 7 bases and the J gene lost 2 bases, with 23 bases spanning the gap. CDR1 and CDR2 (germline): LGHNA, YNFKEQ. The CDR3 nucleotides are TGTGCCAGCACCCCACGCTGGTCCGGACAAAAAAACACTGAAGCTTTCTTT. It yields the protein CASTPRWSGQKNTEAFF.

J is TRBJ1-1 and V is TRBV7-8; D is unresolved. The CDR3 is 14 residues long. Trimming cost V 0 bases and J 1 base, with 6 bases left between them. Germline CDR1 SGHVS, CDR2 FQNEAQ. The CDR3 loop is CASSLALANTEAFF. DNA of the CDR3: TGTGCCAGCAGCTTAGCGTTGGCGAACACTGAAGCTTTCTTT.